This is a list of T cell receptor beta chains from one sample in a study of response to subunit inactivated influenza vaccine. TCRdb used MiXCR to reprocess the RT-PCR reads, holding one entry per CDR3 protein. The sample has 450,000 to 600,000 distinct CDR3 sequences; 15% to 20% are singletons. The material was CD4+ T cells sorted from PBMCs, obtained 23 months after vaccination. Receptors were obtained from a man between 50 and 70 years old who received an inactivated influenza vaccine. CDR3s include the opening cysteine and the closing phenylalanine or tryptophan. D genes are given only for firm matches. Clone size is shown for a subset of rows, as once, few, many or a class of expanded clone.

size,V,J,D,CDR3,DNA
.,TRBV4-2,TRBJ2-5,TRBD1,CASSHADRDQETQYF,TGTGCCAGCAGCCACGCCGACAGGGACCAAGAGACCCAGTACTTC
.,TRBV20-1,TRBJ2-7,TRBD2,CSARTLGSGGSYEQYF,TGCAGTGCTAGGACCTTGGGGAGCGGGGGTTCCTACGAGCAGTACTTC
few,TRBV12-3/TRBV12-4,TRBJ1-1,TRBD1,CASTWDRTGTEAFF,TGTGCCAGCACGTGGGACAGGACAGGGACTGAAGCTTTCTTT
.,TRBV2,TRBJ1-1,.,CACDRLNTEAFF,TGTGCCTGCGACAGATTGAACACTGAAGCTTTCTTT
few,TRBV20-1,TRBJ1-5,.,CSASSTANQPQHF,TGCAGTGCTAGCAGCACAGCAAATCAGCCCCAGCATTTT
.,TRBV3-1,TRBJ2-1,.,CASSQADFNEQFF,TGTGCCAGCAGCCAAGCGGACTTCAATGAGCAGTTCTTC
.,TRBV7-2,TRBJ2-7,.,CASSPGLGLTYEQYF,TGTGCCAGCAGCCCCGGCCTGGGACTCACCTACGAGCAGTACTTC
.,TRBV14,TRBJ2-1,.,CASSQDLGGRQFF,TGTGCCAGCAGCCAAGATTTGGGGGGCAGGCAGTTCTTC
few,TRBV29-1,TRBJ1-2,.,CSGGTSGYGYTF,TGCAGCGGGGGAACAAGCGGCTATGGCTACACCTTC
few,TRBV20-1,TRBJ2-6,TRBD2,CSARDSGRAPSGANVLTF,TGCAGTGCTAGAGATAGCGGGAGGGCCCCGTCTGGGGCCAACGTCCTGACTTTC
few,TRBV3-1,TRBJ1-1,.,CASSHSGGEPAFF,TGTGCCAGCAGCCATTCTGGGGGCGAACCCGCTTTCTTT
.,TRBV28,TRBJ2-7,TRBD2,CASVGTSFYEQYF,TGTGCCAGCGTGGGGACTAGCTTCTACGAGCAGTACTTC